The 17 T cell receptor beta chains reported below all come from one sample, sequenced in a study of T-cell reconstitution after alpha-beta-depleted transplantation in children. Molecular barcoding with unique molecular identifiers was used for the TCRbeta library. TCRdb used MiXCR to reprocess the PCR reads, holding one entry per CDR3 protein. The profile covers hundreds of thousands of distinct CDR3 sequences, with 13% appearing a single time and about 2.2% taken by the ten largest. The sample here was PBMCs, mostly from graft donor cells, taken 360 days after TCRalphabeta/CD19-depleted stem cell transplant. Receptor source: a male patient between 10 and 17 years old who had a stem cell transplant for acute myeloid leukemia, so the T cells may come from the graft donor.

This clonotype was recorded at least ten times. J is TRBJ2-3 and V is TRBV5-6, with D possibly TRBD2 on 5 matching bases. This CDR3 comprises 14 residues. The germline CDR1 and CDR2 sequences are SGHDT and YYEEEE. V was clipped by 0 bases and J by 8 bases, with 13 bases between them. CDR3 residues: CASSLDPTGGTQYF. The CDR3 nucleotides are TGTGCCAGCAGCTTGGATCCGACCGGAGGTACGCAGTATTTT.

This clonotype was detected many times. The CDR3 DNA reads TGCAGCGTTGACAGGGGGATTGGTGTGCAGTTCTTC. Amino acid sequence: CSVDRGIGVQFF. The chain joins TRBV29-1 to TRBJ2-1; 7 bases fit TRBD1. V gave up 3 bases and J gave up 12 bases; unmatched junction bases: 8. Germline V gene lookup returns CDR1 SQVTM and CDR2 ANQGSEA. CDR3 size: 12 residues.

This clonotype has only a few counts. The chain employs TRBV15 and TRBJ2-7; 12 bases map to TRBD2. The CDR3 has 15 amino acids. The germline gives CDR1 LNHNV, CDR2 YYDKDF (reference sequence). The J segment lost 8 bases and the V segment lost 0 bases, leaving 5 bases of the junction unmatched. The CDR3 coding sequence is TGTGCCACCAGCAGAGATACTAGCGGGAGGACAAAGCAGTACTTC. Translation: CATSRDTSGRTKQYF.

This clonotype was observed a handful of times. This chain links TRBV4-3 with TRBJ2-3; 8 positions agree with TRBD1. This CDR3 has 19 residues. V trimming: 1 base; J trimming: 2 bases; junction bases outside the gene matches: 14. In germline, CDR1 is LGHNA, CDR2 YSLEER. The CDR3 nucleotides are TGCGCCAGCAGCCAAGTCAGGGGGCGTCGCGGAGTGCTCACAGATACGCAGTATTTT. As protein: CASSQVRGRRGVLTDTQYF.

This clonotype appeared a few times. This rearrangement joins TRBV6-2 or TRBV6-3 to TRBJ2-1, with TRBD1 as a possible D gene (6 bases). In germline, CDR1 is MNHEY, CDR2 SVGEGT. Trimming removed 2 bases at V and 5 bases at J, with 22 bases between. This CDR3 contains 18 residues. The CDR3 nucleotides read TGTGCCAGCAGTTACCCCCCCCAGGGGTCCAGGCGCGACAATGAGCAGTTCTTC. Residues: CASSYPPQGSRRDNEQFF.

This clonotype was counted at least ten times. One end of the junction is discordant with germline, which a read error may explain. The V gene is TRBV12-3 or TRBV12-4, the J gene TRBJ1-3, with D unclear. CDR3 length: 14 residues. This CDR3 is CASSLASSGNTIYF. CDR3 nucleotide sequence: TGCGCCAGCAGCTTGGCCAGCTCTGGAAACACCATATATTTT.

This clonotype was counted between two and nine times. The chain is built from TRBV6-2 or TRBV6-3 and TRBJ1-2; TRBD1 matches 7 bases. The V segment lost 3 bases and the J segment 5 bases; nucleotides outside the gene matches: 12. The CDR3 has 16 amino acids. From germline, CDR1 is MNHEY and CDR2 SVGEGT. CDR3 amino acids: CASSYRISGTDYGYTF. The CDR3 DNA reads TGTGCCAGCAGTTATCGAATTTCCGGGACAGATTATGGCTACACCTTC.

This clonotype was detected many times. The chain has TRBV9 and TRBJ2-5, with D uncertain. Trimming took off 7 bases at V and 1 base at J, with 14 bases between the two ends. The CDR3 extends over 14 amino acids. Germline loops: CDR1 SGDLS, CDR2 YYNGEE. The DNA for the CDR3 is TGTGCCAGCGGGGTAGGGAAAGGCCAAGAGACCCAGTACTTC. It yields the protein CASGVGKGQETQYF.

This clonotype was recorded a few times. The chain carries TRBV7-9 and TRBJ2-7; 11 bases fit TRBD2. The length of the CDR3 is 14 residues. Germline V gives CDR1 SEHNR, CDR2 FQNEAQ (reference sequence). Germline trimming cut 4 bases from V and 3 bases from J; bases unmatched to any gene: 2. CDR3 nucleotide sequence: TGTGCCAGCAGCTCTAGCGGGAGGCACTACGAGCAGTACTTC. It is translated as CASSSSGRHYEQYF.

The rearrangement joins TRBV28 to TRBJ2-7, with D possibly matching TRBD2 (6 bases). Looked up from germline, CDR1 is MDHEN and CDR2 is SYDVKM. The CDR3 consists of 12 residues. The chain's CDR3 is CATGTLLYEQYF. The CDR3 DNA is TGTGCTACCGGGACTCTACTGTACGAGCAGTACTTC.

This clonotype was observed many times. This chain joins TRBV12-3 or TRBV12-4 and TRBJ1-1, with TRBD1 identical over 8 bases. V gave up 7 bases and J gave up 4 bases; unmatched junction bases: 8. The length of the CDR3 is 14 residues. CDR3 loop: CASITIQGVTEAFF. CDR3 DNA: TGTGCCAGCATAACAATACAGGGGGTCACTGAAGCTTTCTTT.

The V gene is TRBV12-3 or TRBV12-4, the J gene TRBJ2-2; TRBD1 matches at 7 bases. V shed 5 bases, J shed 8 bases, and the junction held 11 bases outside the gene matches. The CDR3 is 15 residues long. CDR3 sequence reads: CASSPWTGPGGELFF. The CDR3 nucleotides read TGTGCCAGCAGTCCCTGGACAGGCCCGGGGGGGGAGCTGTTTTTT.

This clonotype was seen more than once but under ten times. The rearrangement uses TRBV11-2 and TRBJ2-7; TRBD2 aligns across 12 bases. The CDR3 is 20 residues long. The germline gives CDR1 SGHAT, CDR2 FQNNGV. V gave up 1 base and J gave up 3 bases; unmatched junction bases: 16. In nucleotides, the CDR3 is TGTGCCAGCAGCTTAGTGTCACTTCTACGGACTAGCGGGACAGACTACGAGCAGTACTTC. Its translation: CASSLVSLLRTSGTDYEQYF.

The chain carries TRBV5-1 and TRBJ2-5; D may match TRBD1 or TRBD2 (6 bases each). This CDR3 is 13 amino acids long. V was cut by 1 base and J by 7 bases, with 11 bases left in between. Per germline, CDR1 SGHRS and CDR2 YFSETQ. Here the CDR3 reads CASSLNREVTQYF. DNA of the CDR3: TGCGCCAGCAGCTTGAACAGGGAGGTGACCCAGTACTTC. Filled out from reference TRBV5-1 and TRBJ2-5, the complete variable domain reads KAGVTQTPRYLIKTRGQQVTLSCSPISGHRSVSWYQQTPGQGLQFLFEYFSETQRNKGNFPGRFSGRQFSNSRSEMNVSTLELGDSALYLCASSLNREVTQYFGPGTRLLVL.

This chain uses TRBV4-2 with TRBJ1-2; 9 bases line up with TRBD1. The CDR3 covers 15 residues. Germline trimming cut 0 bases from V and 4 bases from J; bases unmatched to any gene: 3. CDR1 LGHNA and CDR2 YNFKEQ come from the germline V gene. The CDR3 nucleotides read TGTGCCAGCAGCCAAGAAAGGGACAGGGCCTATGGCTACACCTTC. As protein: CASSQERDRAYGYTF.

This clonotype was found a few times. This rearrangement joins TRBV20-1 to TRBJ2-5; D is unclear. The CDR3 covers 11 residues. Germline V gene data show CDR1 as DFQATT and CDR2 as SNEGSKA (reference sequence). V was cut by 4 bases and J by 5 bases, with 8 bases left in between. CDR3 region: CSAIVRETQYF. As DNA, the CDR3 is TGCAGTGCTATCGTTCGGGAGACCCAGTACTTC.

The chain links TRBV18 to TRBJ2-5; D is unclear. Germline CDR1 KGHSH, CDR2 LQKENI. V lost 2 bases, J lost 5 bases, and 12 bases lay in between. The CDR3 extends over 14 amino acids. CDR3 coding DNA: TGTGCCAGCTCACCAGATCCTCTTGGGGAGACCCAGTACTTC. It yields the protein CASSPDPLGETQYF. The complete variable domain, with remaining parts taken from reference TRBV18 and TRBJ2-5, reads NAGVMQNPRHLVRRRGQEARLRCSPMKGHSHVYWYRQLPEEGLKFMVYLQKENIIDESGMPKERFSAEFPKEGPSILRIQQVVRGDSAAYFCASSPDPLGETQYFGPGTRLLVL.